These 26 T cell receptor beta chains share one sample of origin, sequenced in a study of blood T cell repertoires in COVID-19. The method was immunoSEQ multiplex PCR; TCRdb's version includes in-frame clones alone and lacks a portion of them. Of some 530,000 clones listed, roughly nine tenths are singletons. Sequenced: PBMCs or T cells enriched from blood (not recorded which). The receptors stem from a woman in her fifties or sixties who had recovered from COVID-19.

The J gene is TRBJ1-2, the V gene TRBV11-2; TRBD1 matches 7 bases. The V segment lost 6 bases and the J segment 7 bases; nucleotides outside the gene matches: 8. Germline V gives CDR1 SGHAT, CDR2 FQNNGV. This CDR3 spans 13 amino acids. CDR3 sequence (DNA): TGTGCCAGCAGGCCTACAGGGGACGGTGGCTACACCTTC. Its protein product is CASRPTGDGGYTF.

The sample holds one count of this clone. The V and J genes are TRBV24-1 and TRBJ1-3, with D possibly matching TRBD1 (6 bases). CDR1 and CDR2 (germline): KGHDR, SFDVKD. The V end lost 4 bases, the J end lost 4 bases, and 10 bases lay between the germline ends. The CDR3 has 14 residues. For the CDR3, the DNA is TGTGCCACCAGTGACTCCGGACAGGGAAACACCATATATTTT. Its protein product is CATSDSGQGNTIYF.

The CDR3 nucleotides are TGTGCCAGCAGCGGTGCGGGGGGCCGCACAGATACGCAGTATTTT. Translating gives CASSGAGGRTDTQYF. V gene TRBV11-2 combines with J gene TRBJ2-3; 8 positions match TRBD2. V shed 5 bases, J shed 1 base, and the junction held 5 bases outside the gene matches. From germline, CDR1 is SGHAT and CDR2 FQNNGV. The CDR3 covers 15 residues.

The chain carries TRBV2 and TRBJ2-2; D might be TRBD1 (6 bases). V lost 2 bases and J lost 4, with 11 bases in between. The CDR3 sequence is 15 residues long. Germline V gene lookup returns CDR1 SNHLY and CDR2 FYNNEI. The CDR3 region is CASSEWQGSTGELFF. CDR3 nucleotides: TGTGCCAGCAGTGAATGGCAGGGGTCCACCGGGGAGCTGTTTTTT. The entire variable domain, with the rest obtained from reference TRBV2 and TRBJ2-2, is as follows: EPEVTQTPSHQVTQMGQEVILRCVPISNHLYFYWYRQILGQKVEFLVSFYNNEISEKSEIFDDQFSVERPDGSNFTLKIRSTKLEDSAMYFCASSEWQGSTGELFFGEGSRLTVL.

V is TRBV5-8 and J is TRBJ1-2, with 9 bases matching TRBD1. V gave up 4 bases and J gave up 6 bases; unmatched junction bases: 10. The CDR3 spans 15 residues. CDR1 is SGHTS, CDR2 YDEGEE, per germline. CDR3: CASSTDRGETNGYTF. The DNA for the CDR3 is TGTGCCAGCAGCACGGACAGGGGAGAGACCAATGGCTACACCTTC.

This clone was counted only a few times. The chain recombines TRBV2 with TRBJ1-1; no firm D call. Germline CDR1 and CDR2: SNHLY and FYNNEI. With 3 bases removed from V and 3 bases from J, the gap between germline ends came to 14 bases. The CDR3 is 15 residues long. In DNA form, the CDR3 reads TGTGCCAGCAGTGAGGGAGTTTACGATTACACTGAAGCTTTCTTT. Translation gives CASSEGVYDYTEAFF.

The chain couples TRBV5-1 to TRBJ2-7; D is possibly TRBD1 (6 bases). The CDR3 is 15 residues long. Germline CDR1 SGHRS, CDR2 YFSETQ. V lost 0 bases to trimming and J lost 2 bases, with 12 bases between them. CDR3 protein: CASSLAGQTTYEQYF. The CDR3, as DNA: TGCGCCAGCAGCTTGGCTGGACAGACAACCTACGAGCAGTACTTC.

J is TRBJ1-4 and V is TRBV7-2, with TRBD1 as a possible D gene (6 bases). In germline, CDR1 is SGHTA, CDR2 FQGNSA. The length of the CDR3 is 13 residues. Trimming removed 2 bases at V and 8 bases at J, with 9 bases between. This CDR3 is CASSLLRGEKLFF. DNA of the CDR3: TGTGCCAGCAGCTTATTAAGGGGGGAAAAACTGTTTTTT.

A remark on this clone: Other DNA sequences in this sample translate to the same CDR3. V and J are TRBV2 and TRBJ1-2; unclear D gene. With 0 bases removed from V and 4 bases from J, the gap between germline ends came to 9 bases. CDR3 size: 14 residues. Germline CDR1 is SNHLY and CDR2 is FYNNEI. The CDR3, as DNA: TGTGCCAGCAGTGAAGCAAGTAGTGGCTATGGCTACACCTTC. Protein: CASSEASSGYGYTF. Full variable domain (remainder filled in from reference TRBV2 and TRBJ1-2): EPEVTQTPSHQVTQMGQEVILRCVPISNHLYFYWYRQILGQKVEFLVSFYNNEISEKSEIFDDQFSVERPDGSNFTLKIRSTKLEDSAMYFCASSEASSGYGYTFGSGTRLTVV.

Written as DNA, the CDR3 is TGTGCCAGCAGCCAAGAGAGGGGCAATCAGCCCCAGCATTTT. It codes for CASSQERGNQPQHF. This chain joins TRBV3-1 (or the pseudogene TRBV3-2) and TRBJ1-5, with D unresolved. V lost 0 bases to trimming and J lost 2 bases, with 5 bases between them. The CDR3 covers 14 residues. The germline gives CDR1 LGHDT, CDR2 YNNKEL (reference sequence).

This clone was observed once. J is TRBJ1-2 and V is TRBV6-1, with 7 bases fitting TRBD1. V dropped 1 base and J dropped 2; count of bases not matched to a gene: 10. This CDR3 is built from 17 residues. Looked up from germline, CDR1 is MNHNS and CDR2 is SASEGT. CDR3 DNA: TGTGCCAGCAGTGAAGATTCGCCAACGACAGGGAACTATGGCTACACCTTC. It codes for CASSEDSPTTGNYGYTF.

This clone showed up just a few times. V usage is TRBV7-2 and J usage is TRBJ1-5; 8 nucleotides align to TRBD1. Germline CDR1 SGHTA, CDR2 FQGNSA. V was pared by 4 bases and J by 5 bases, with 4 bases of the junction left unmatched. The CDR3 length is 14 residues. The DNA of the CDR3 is TGTGCCAGCAGCTCAGGACAGGGTTATCAGCCCCAGCATTTT. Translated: CASSSGQGYQPQHF.

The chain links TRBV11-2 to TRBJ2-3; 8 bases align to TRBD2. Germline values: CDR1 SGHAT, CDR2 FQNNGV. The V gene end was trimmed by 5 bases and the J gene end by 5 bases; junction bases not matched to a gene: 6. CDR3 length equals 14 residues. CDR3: CASSLPAGGDTQYF. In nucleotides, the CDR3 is TGTGCCAGCAGCCTACCCGCGGGGGGAGATACGCAGTATTTT.

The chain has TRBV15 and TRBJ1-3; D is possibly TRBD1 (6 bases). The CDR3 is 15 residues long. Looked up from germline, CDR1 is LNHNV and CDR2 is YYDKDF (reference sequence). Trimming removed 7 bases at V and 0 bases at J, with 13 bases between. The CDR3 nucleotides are TGTGCCACCACACGACAGGCGAACTCTGGAAACACCATATATTTT. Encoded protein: CATTRQANSGNTIYF.

The CDR3 bases are TGTGCCAGCAGCGTAGGGAGGCTTAATGAAAAACTGTTTTTT. Translating it yields CASSVGRLNEKLFF. The genes are TRBV5-8 and TRBJ1-4, with unresolved D. This CDR3 region has 14 residues. V gave up 4 bases and J gave up 4 bases, with 11 bases separating them. Germline loops: CDR1 SGHTS, CDR2 YDEGEE.

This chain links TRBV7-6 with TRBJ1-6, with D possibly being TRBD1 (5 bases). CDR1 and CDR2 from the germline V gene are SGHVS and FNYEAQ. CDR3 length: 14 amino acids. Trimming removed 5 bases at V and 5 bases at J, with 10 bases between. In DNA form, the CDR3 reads TGTGCCAGCAGCCTGGCAGGGCATAATTCACCCCTCCACTTT. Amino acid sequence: CASSLAGHNSPLHF.

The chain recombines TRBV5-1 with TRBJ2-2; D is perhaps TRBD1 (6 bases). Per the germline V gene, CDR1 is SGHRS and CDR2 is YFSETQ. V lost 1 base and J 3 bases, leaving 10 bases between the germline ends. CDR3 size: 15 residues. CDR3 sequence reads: CASSLSGHHTGELFF. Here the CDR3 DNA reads TGCGCCAGCAGCTTGTCGGGACACCACACCGGGGAGCTGTTTTTT.

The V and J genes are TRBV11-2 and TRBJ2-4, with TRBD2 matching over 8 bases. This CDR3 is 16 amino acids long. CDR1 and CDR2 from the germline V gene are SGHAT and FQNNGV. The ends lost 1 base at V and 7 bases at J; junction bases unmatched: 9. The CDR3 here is CASSLVEAGGENIQYF. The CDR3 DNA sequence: TGTGCCAGCAGCTTAGTTGAGGCGGGGGGCGAGAACATTCAGTACTTC.

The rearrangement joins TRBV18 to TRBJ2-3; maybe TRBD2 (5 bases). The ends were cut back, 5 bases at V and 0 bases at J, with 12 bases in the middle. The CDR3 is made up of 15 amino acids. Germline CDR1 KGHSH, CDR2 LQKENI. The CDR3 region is CASSLTRTSTDTQYF. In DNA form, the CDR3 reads TGTGCCAGCTCATTAACTAGGACTAGCACAGATACGCAGTATTTT.

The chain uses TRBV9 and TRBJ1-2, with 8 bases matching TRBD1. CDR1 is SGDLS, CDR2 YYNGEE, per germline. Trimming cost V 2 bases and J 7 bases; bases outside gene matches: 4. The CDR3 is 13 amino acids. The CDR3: CASSVTGGSGYTF. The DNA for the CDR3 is TGTGCCAGCAGCGTTACAGGGGGGAGTGGCTACACCTTC.

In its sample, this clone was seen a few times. In nucleotides, the CDR3 is TGTGCCACCAGCGCGCCGGGACAGGGAAGCAATCAGCCCCAGCATTTT. Translation: CATSAPGQGSNQPQHF. The gene calls are TRBV24-1 and TRBJ1-5, with TRBD1 matching 9 bases. Germline loops: CDR1 KGHDR, CDR2 SFDVKD. The CDR3 is made up of 16 amino acids. J lost 1 base, V lost 7 bases, and 7 bases had no gene match.

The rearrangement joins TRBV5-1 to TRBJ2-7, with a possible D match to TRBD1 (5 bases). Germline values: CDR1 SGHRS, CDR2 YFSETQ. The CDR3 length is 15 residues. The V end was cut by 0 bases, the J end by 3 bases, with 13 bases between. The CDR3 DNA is TGCGCCAGCAGCTTGGCCGGGCAGGGAATCTACGAGCAGTACTTC. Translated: CASSLAGQGIYEQYF.

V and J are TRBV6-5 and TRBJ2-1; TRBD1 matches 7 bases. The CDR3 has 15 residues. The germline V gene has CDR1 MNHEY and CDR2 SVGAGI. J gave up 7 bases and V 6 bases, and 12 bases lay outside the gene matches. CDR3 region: CASSLTGNPWNEQFF. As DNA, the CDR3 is TGTGCCAGCAGCCTGACAGGGAATCCCTGGAATGAGCAGTTCTTC.

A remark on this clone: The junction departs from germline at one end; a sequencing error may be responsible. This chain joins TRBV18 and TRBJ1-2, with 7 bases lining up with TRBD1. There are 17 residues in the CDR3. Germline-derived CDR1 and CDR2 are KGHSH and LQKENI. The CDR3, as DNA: TGTGCCAGCTCACCACAAGGTGGGGGACAGTCTAATTATGGCTACACCTTC. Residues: CASSPQGGGQSNYGYTF. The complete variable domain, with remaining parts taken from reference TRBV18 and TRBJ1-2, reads NAGVMQNPRHLVRRRGQEARLRCSPMKGHSHVYWYRQLPEEGLKFMVYLQKENIIDESGMPKERFSAEFPKEGPSILRIQQVVRGDSAAYFCASSPQGGGQSNYGYTFGSGTRLTVV.

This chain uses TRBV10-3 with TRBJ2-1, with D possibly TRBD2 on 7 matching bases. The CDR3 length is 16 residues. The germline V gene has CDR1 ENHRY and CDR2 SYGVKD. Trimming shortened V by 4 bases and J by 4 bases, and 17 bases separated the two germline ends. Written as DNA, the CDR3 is TGTGCCATCAGTGGATCCGGCGGGGGCGCTTACAATGAGCAGTTCTTC. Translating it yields CAISGSGGGAYNEQFF.

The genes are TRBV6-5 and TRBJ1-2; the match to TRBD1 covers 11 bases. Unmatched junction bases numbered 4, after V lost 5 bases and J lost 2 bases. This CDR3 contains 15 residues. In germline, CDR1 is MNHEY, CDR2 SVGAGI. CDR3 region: CASSPRDRGNYGYTF. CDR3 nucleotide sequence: TGTGCCAGCAGTCCGCGGGACAGGGGGAACTATGGCTACACCTTC.